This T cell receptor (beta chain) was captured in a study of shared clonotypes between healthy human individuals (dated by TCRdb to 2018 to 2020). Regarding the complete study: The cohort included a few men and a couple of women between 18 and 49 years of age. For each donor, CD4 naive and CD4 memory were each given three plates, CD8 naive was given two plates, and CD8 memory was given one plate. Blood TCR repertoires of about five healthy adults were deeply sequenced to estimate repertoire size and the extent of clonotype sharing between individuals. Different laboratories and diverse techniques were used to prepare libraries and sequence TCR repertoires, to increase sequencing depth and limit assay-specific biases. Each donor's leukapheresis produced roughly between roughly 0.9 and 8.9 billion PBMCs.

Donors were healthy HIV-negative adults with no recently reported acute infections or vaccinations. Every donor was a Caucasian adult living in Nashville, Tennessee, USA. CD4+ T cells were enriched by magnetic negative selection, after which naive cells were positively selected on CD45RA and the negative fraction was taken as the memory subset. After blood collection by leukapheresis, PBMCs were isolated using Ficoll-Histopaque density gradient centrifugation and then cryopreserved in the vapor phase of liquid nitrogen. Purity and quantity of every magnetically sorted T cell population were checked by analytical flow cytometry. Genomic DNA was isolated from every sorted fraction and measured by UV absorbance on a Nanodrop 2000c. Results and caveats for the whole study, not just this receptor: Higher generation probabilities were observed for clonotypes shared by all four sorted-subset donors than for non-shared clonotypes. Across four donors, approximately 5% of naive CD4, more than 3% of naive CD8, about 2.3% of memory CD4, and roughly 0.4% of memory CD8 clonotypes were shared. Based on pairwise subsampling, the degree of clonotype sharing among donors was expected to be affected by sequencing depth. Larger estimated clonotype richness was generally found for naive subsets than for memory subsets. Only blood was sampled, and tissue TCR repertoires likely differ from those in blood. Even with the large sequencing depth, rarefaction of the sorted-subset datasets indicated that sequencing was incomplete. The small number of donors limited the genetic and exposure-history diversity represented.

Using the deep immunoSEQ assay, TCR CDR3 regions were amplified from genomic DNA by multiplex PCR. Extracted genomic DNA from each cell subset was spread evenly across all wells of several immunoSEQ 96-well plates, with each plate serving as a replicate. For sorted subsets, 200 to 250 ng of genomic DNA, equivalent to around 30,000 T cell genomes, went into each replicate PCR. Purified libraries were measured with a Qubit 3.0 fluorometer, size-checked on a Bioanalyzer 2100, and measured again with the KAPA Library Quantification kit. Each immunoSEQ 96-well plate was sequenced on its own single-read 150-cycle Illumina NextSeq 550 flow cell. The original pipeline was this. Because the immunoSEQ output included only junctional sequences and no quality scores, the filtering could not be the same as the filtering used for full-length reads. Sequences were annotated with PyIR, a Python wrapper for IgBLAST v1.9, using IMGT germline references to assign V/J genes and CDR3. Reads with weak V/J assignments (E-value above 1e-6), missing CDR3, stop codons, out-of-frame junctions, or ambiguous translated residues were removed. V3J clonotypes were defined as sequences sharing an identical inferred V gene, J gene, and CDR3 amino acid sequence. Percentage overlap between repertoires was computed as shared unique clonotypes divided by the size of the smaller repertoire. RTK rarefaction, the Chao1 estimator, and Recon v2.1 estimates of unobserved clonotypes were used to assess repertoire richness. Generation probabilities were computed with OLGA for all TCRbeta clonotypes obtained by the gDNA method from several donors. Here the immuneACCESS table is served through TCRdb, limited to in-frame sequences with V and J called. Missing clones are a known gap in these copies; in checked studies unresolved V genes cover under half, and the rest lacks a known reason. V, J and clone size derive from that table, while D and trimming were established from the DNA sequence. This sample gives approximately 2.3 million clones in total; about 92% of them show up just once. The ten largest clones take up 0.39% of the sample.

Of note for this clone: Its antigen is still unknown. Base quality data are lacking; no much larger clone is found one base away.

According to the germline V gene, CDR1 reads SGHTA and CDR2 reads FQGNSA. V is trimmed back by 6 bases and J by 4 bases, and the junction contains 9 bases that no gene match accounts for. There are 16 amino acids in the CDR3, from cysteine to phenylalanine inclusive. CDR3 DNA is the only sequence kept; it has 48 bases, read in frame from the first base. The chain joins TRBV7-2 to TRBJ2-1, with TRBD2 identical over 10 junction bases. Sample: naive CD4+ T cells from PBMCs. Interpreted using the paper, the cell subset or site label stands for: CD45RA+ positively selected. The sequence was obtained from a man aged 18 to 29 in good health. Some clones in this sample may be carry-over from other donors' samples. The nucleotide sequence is TGTGCCAGCAGTCTGGCGGGGACTAGCGCTTACAATGAGCAGTTCTTC. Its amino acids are CASSLAGTSAYNEQFF.